This T cell receptor beta chain was sequenced in a study of identical twins. General observations from the study: In zero-insertion analyses, partial confounding could arise from invariant MAIT and iNKT cells. Models came in too low on out-of-frame TCR alpha sharing in monozygotic twins.

Germline V gives CDR1 DFQATT, CDR2 SNEGSKA (reference sequence). J lost 4 bases, V lost 3 bases, and 8 bases had no gene match. The CDR3 is 16 amino acids. Unique molecular identifiers were in the cDNA, with template-switch universal primer binding. A single record per CDR3 protein comes from TCRdb applying MiXCR to the 5' RACE reads. The sample includes about 690,000 distinct CDR3 sequences, around 6.1% of them seen just once. This clonotype was picked up many times. Its target is not known. Sequenced material: naive T cells sorted from blood. This chain uses TRBV20-1 with TRBJ2-1; 11 bases map to TRBD2. The receptor was isolated from a man aged 18 to 29 in good health. The CDR3 sequence is CSAREKTSGSYNEQFF. The CDR3 DNA reads as TGCAGTGCTAGGGAAAAAACTAGCGGGAGTTACAATGAGCAGTTCTTC.